Shown below are 32 T cell receptor beta chains from a single sample sequenced in a study of tumor-infiltrating lymphocytes in primary liver carcinoma. With 500 ng total RNA as template and a constant-region primer, TCR beta cDNA was made. TCR beta libraries came from three nested multiplex PCR rounds using slightly modified ARM-PCR. Rounds one and two of PCR, each of around 11 cycles, were primed with TRBV1-TRBV30 forward primers and a C-beta reverse primer. TCRdb redid the calling of the multiplex PCR reads with MiXCR, one entry per CDR3 protein. The sample holds approximately 73,000 distinct CDR3 sequences; roughly three quarters are singletons and the top ten take about a quarter. Extraction of RNA together with DNA used 20-30 mg of unsorted bulk tissue. The sequencing sample was made of liver tumor tissue from sampling region 4. The subset is: tumor region T4, right-lateral pole. These receptors originate from a man aged 35-49 years with primary liver carcinoma and hepatitis B virus infection.

For this clonotype: The CDR3 does not close with the conserved phenylalanine or tryptophan, likely indicating a read error. This rearrangement joins TRBV11-2 to TRBJ2-7, with D uncertain. The CDR3 has 14 amino acids. V was cut by 2 bases and J by 2 bases, with 10 bases left in between. Germline V lookup: CDR1 SGHAT, CDR2 FQNNGV. This chain's CDR3 is CASSLNDTAYEQYS. DNA of the CDR3: TGTGCCAGCAGCTTAAATGACACAGCCTACGAGCAGTACTCC.

In its sample, this clonotype was seen a few times. This chain uses TRBV20-1 with TRBJ1-2; TRBD1 might be the D (6 bases). The CDR3 covers 13 residues. Per germline, CDR1 DFQATT and CDR2 SNEGSKA (reference sequence). Trimming left V 0 bases short and J 5 bases short, with 10 bases between. The CDR3, as DNA: TGCAGTGCTAGAGATCCAGGGGAGTATGGCTACACCTTC. Its protein is CSARDPGEYGYTF.

V usage is TRBV29-1 and J usage is TRBJ2-1; D is perhaps TRBD1 (5 bases). The CDR3 runs to 15 residues. V gave up 5 bases and J gave up 2 bases, with 16 bases separating them. The V gene's germline CDR1 is SQVTM and CDR2 ANQGSEA. As DNA, the CDR3 is TGCAGCGTTTATAGGGGCTCGATCACCTACAATGAGCAGTTCTTC. As protein: CSVYRGSITYNEQFF.

This clonotype is a singleton in its sample. V gene TRBV28 combines with J gene TRBJ2-7, with 13 nucleotides matching TRBD2. Losses at the gene ends were 4 bases for V and 6 bases for J; bases not matched to a gene: 6. The CDR3 has 15 residues. The germline gives CDR1 MDHEN, CDR2 SYDVKM. DNA for the CDR3: TGTGCCAGCAGTTCCTTGACTAGCGGGAGGCGCGAGCAGTACGTC. Its translation is CASSSLTSGRREQYV.

About this clonotype itself: A much more abundant neighbour one base away suggests this may be a read error. The chain has TRBV30 and TRBJ2-7; D could derive from TRBD1 or TRBD2 (5 bases each). The CDR3 runs to 13 residues. Germline values: CDR1 GTSNPN, CDR2 SVGIG (reference sequence). CDR3 region: CACSVWERGEQYF. CDR3 sequence (DNA): TGTGCCTGTAGTGTTTGGGAGAGGGGCGAGCAGTACTTC.

This clonotype was counted ten times or more. V and J are TRBV10-2 and TRBJ2-1; no definite D call. Germline values: CDR1 WSHSY, CDR2 SAAADI. The CDR3 has 12 amino acids. V lost 3 bases and J 10 bases, leaving 10 bases between the germline ends. CDR3 sequence reads: CASSELVGEQFF. DNA for the CDR3: TGCGCCAGCAGTGAACTCGTGGGGGAGCAGTTCTTC.

This clonotype was recorded only once. The junction does not match germline at one end; this may be a read error. The chain links TRBV11-2 to TRBJ2-7; no reliable D call. The CDR3 is 14 amino acids. The germline gives CDR1 SGHAT, CDR2 FQNNGV. CDR3: CANSLTYGAYEQRF. In DNA form, the CDR3 reads TGTGCCAATAGCTTAACCTACGGAGCCTACGAGCAGCGCTTC.

Turning to this clonotype: The CDR3 does not end in the conserved phenylalanine or tryptophan, so this is likely a read error. The chain employs TRBV11-2 and TRBJ2-2, with D tentatively TRBD2 (6 bases). Germline V gene lookup returns CDR1 SGHAT and CDR2 FQNNGV. The CDR3 extends over 16 amino acids. CDR3 loop: CASSLVALTGTGGLFL. CDR3 coding DNA: TGTGCCAGCAGCTTAGTGGCGCTAACGGGAACCGGGGGGCTGTTTCTT.

For this clonotype: A much larger clone differs from this one at a single base, so this may be a read error. The chain uses TRBV7-9 and TRBJ2-3; 7 bases map to TRBD1. The CDR3 has 12 amino acids. From germline, CDR1 is SEHNR and CDR2 FQNEAQ (reference sequence). The CDR3 DNA reads as TGTGCCAGCAACCCCGGGACAGATAGGCAGTATTTT. Protein sequence: CASNPGTDRQYF.

Note on this clonotype: The CDR3 end shows no conserved phenylalanine or tryptophan, and so a read error is likely. The chain employs TRBV6-1 and TRBJ2-3; TRBD1 is a possible D gene (5 bases). The germline V gene has CDR1 MNHNS and CDR2 SASEGT. This CDR3 has 13 amino acids. The CDR3 DNA reads TGCGCCAACAGTGAAGGGGTCCCAGATACGCAGTATTCT. It codes for CANSEGVPDTQYS.

Turning to this clonotype: Since a much larger clone is just one base distant, this may be a read error. J is TRBJ2-3 and V is TRBV20-1; 14 bases match TRBD2. CDR3 length: 16 amino acids. Germline CDR1 and CDR2: DFQATT and SNEGSKA (reference sequence). DNA of the CDR3: TGCAGTGCTAAAAGGACTAGCGGGAGGCCGACAGATAGGCAGTATTTT. Its protein product is CSAKRTSGRPTDRQYF.

This clonotype occurred once. With a much larger clone just one base away, this may be a read error. V usage is TRBV7-8 and J usage is TRBJ2-5; tentatively, D is TRBD2 (5 bases). This CDR3 is 14 amino acids long. Trimming removed 10 bases at V and 5 bases at J, with 20 bases between. Germline V gives CDR1 SGHVS, CDR2 FQNEAQ. The CDR3 sequence is CANTPRPGGETQYF. CDR3 in DNA: TGTGCCAACACCCCACGGCCAGGAGGCGAGACCCAGTACTTC.

To note about this clonotype: With a much larger clone just one base away, this may be a read error. The V call is TRBV2, the J call TRBJ2-6; 8 positions agree with TRBD1. From germline, CDR1 is SNHLY and CDR2 FYNNEI. The CDR3 extends over 15 amino acids. The junction had 6 bases not matched to a gene; V was cut back by 8 bases and J by 3 bases. The CDR3 is CASGGQGYGANVLTF. The CDR3 coding sequence is TGTGCCAGCGGCGGACAGGGATATGGGGCCAACGTCCTGACTTTC.

In regard to this clonotype: Given a much more abundant clone one base away, this may be a read error. The rearrangement links TRBV5-1 to TRBJ2-5; 8 positions match TRBD2. Germline-derived CDR1 and CDR2 are SGHRS and YFSETQ. There are 14 residues in the CDR3. CDR3 residues: CASSFSSGSETHYF. In DNA, the CDR3 is TGCGCCAGCAGCTTTTCCAGCGGGAGCGAGACCCACTACTTC.

This clonotype turned up a few times. J is TRBJ2-5 and V is TRBV20-1; a weak D match, TRBD2 (5 bases). V lost 3 bases to trimming and J lost 4 bases, with 15 bases between them. Germline CDR1 is DFQATT and CDR2 is SNEGSKA (reference sequence). This CDR3 region has 14 residues. In DNA form, the CDR3 reads TGCAGTGCTAGTCCCGGGGATGGGAGAGAGACCCAGTACTTC. Translating gives CSASPGDGRETQYF.

CDR3 DNA: TGTGCCAGCTGTTTGTCCAGTGTAAATGAAAAACTGTTTTTT. Translated: CASCLSSVNEKLFF. J is TRBJ1-4 and V is TRBV7-9; D unclear. In germline, CDR1 is SEHNR, CDR2 FQNEAQ (reference sequence). The CDR3 contains 14 residues. Trimming removed 8 bases from V and 5 bases from J, with 15 bases in between.

A few counts support this clonotype. Because it lacks the conserved phenylalanine or tryptophan at the end, this CDR3 is likely a read error. The chain employs TRBV7-9 and TRBJ2-1, with 9 bases aligning to TRBD2. CDR3 length equals 14 residues. Per the germline V gene, CDR1 is SEHNR and CDR2 is FQNEAQ (reference sequence). J lost 9 bases, V lost 6 bases, and 9 bases had no gene match. The CDR3 DNA reads TGTGCCAGCAGTTTTGCGGGAGGGCCAAGTGAGCAGTTCCTC. Amino acid sequence: CASSFAGGPSEQFL.

Note on this clonotype: Because the CDR3's place on the DNA is in doubt, the DNA is left out and the CDR3 is given as listed by TCRdb. The genes are TRBV5-1 and TRBJ2-1; no check of the table's D call, TRBD2, against the DNA was made. Including both end residues, the CDR3 is 15 amino acids long. The V gene's germline CDR1 is SGHRS and CDR2 YFSETQ. Here the CDR3 reads CACSLFGGGINEQLF.

The J gene is TRBJ2-5, the V gene TRBV29-1, with 8 bases fitting TRBD1. Losses at the gene ends were 7 bases for V and 5 bases for J; bases not matched to a gene: 6. The CDR3 spans 12 residues. Germline CDR1 is SQVTM and CDR2 is ANQGSEA. The CDR3 here is CSGVDRDETQYF. The CDR3 DNA sequence: TGCAGCGGAGTGGACAGGGATGAGACCCAGTACTTC.

Remarks on this clonotype: One junction end disagrees with the germline gene, perhaps due to a read error. The chain combines TRBV11-2 with TRBJ2-2; D is perhaps TRBD2 (6 bases). CDR3 length equals 16 residues. Germline CDR1 reads SGHAT; CDR2 reads FQNNGV. DNA of the CDR3: TGTGCCAGCAGCTTAGTGGTGCTGGCGGGAACCGGGGAGCTGCTTTTT. Translated, it gives CASSLVVLAGTGELLF.

Regarding this clonotype: A junction end diverges from the germline sequence, so it may reflect a read error. The chain employs TRBV4-2 and TRBJ2-1, with 8 bases matching TRBD1. The CDR3 covers 14 residues. The V gene's germline CDR1 is LGHNA and CDR2 YNFKEQ. The CDR3 DNA reads as TGTGCCAGCATCCACCCGGGACAGGACAATGAGCAGCTCTTC. Translation: CASIHPGQDNEQLF.

For this clonotype: A junction boundary mismatches the germline segment, possibly from a read error. J is TRBJ2-1 and V is TRBV5-4, with D unclear. Per the germline V gene, CDR1 is SGHNT and CDR2 is YYREEE (reference sequence). The CDR3 is 15 residues long. The CDR3 nucleotides read TGTGCCAGCAGCGCCGGCTACAGCTCCTACAATGAGCAGTTATTC. This codes for CASSAGYSSYNEQLF.

Only a few counts were recorded for this clonotype. One end of the junction does not line up with germline, which may come from a read error. The J gene is TRBJ2-7, the V gene TRBV11-1, with 8 bases fitting TRBD2. The length of the CDR3 is 12 residues. Germline values: CDR1 SGHAT, CDR2 FQDESV (reference sequence). The chain's CDR3 is CTSNLAGTKQYF. Here the CDR3 DNA reads TGTACCAGCAATTTAGCGGGGACAAAACAGTACTTC.

Concerning this clonotype itself: The junction differs from germline at one of its ends, possibly a read error. Here the CDR3 reads CSVEGTVRNGQFF. The CDR3 DNA is TGCAGCGTTGAAGGGACGGTGAGGAATGGGCAGTTCTTC. The chain recombines TRBV29-1 with TRBJ2-1; D call uncertain. Germline V gene data show CDR1 as SQVTM and CDR2 as ANQGSEA. There are 13 residues in the CDR3.

This rearrangement joins TRBV29-1 to TRBJ2-1; D is possibly TRBD1 (6 bases). The V gene lost 3 bases and the J gene lost 3 bases, with 12 bases spanning the gap. Germline CDR1 reads SQVTM; CDR2 reads ANQGSEA. The CDR3 runs 14 residues. The CDR3 sequence: CSVDGGPIYNEQFF. CDR3 nucleotide sequence: TGCAGCGTTGATGGGGGCCCAATCTACAATGAGCAGTTCTTC.

This sequence joins TRBV6-5 and TRBJ2-1; D not certain. V was pared by 6 bases and J by 4 bases, with 19 bases between. Germline loops: CDR1 MNHEY, CDR2 SVGAGI. The CDR3 covers 16 residues. CDR3 protein: CASSPRGRLVYNEQFF. CDR3 bases: TGTGCCAGCAGCCCGCGAGGAAGGCTCGTGTACAATGAGCAGTTCTTC.

Notes on this clonotype: At one end, the junction sequence differs from germline, possibly due to a read error. The chain recombines TRBV29-1 with TRBJ2-3; either TRBD1 or TRBD2 may supply D (5 bases each). Germline CDR1 is SQVTM and CDR2 is ANQGSEA. The CDR3 is 16 residues long. The DNA for the CDR3 is TGCAGCGTTGCAGTGGGACCCTCGTATAGCATAGATACGCAGTATTTT. Translating it yields CSVAVGPSYSIDTQYF.

V is TRBV29-1 and J is TRBJ2-1, with TRBD1 as a possible D gene (5 bases). The CDR3 spans 14 residues. Germline loops: CDR1 SQVTM, CDR2 ANQGSEA. V was trimmed by 7 bases and J by 8 bases, leaving 21 bases between them. The CDR3 reads CSAVSGAGNDEQFF. CDR3 nucleotides: TGCAGCGCCGTCTCTGGGGCAGGCAACGATGAGCAGTTCTTC.

As regards this clonotype: A junction boundary mismatches the germline segment, possibly from a read error. The gene calls are TRBV6-5 and TRBJ2-6; 8 positions agree with TRBD1. This CDR3 is 17 amino acids long. From germline, CDR1 is MNHEY and CDR2 SVGAGI. Here the CDR3 DNA reads TGTGCCAGCAGATTAGGACAGGGATCCTGTGGGGCCAACGTCCTGGCATTC. It specifies CASRLGQGSCGANVLAF.

The V and J genes are TRBV29-1 and TRBJ2-1, with 7 bases lining up with TRBD1. With V trimmed by 6 bases and J by 16 bases, 18 bases remained unmatched. The germline gives CDR1 SQVTM, CDR2 ANQGSEA. The CDR3 length is 13 residues. CDR3 sequence: CSVAQGRRDEEFF. Here the CDR3 DNA reads TGCAGCGTCGCACAGGGGAGAAGAGATGAGGAATTCTTC.

Remarks on this clonotype: A junction end diverges from the germline sequence, so it may reflect a read error. The chain combines TRBV11-2 with TRBJ2-6; 7 nucleotides agree with TRBD1. Germline CDR1 and CDR2: SGHAT and FQNNGV. The CDR3 is 18 residues long. The CDR3 protein is CASSRLTGLVSGANVLIF. In DNA, the CDR3 is TGTGCCAGCAGCCGACTGACAGGGTTAGTGTCTGGGGCCAACGTCCTGATTTTC.

As to this clonotype: Its ends do not fully match the called genes, so a read error is possible. V and J are TRBV11-2 and TRBJ2-1; no definite D call. The CDR3 spans 13 residues. The V gene's germline CDR1 is SGHAT and CDR2 FQNNGV. This CDR3 is CASGLLWYNEQFF. The CDR3 nucleotides are TGTGCCAGCGGCTTACTGTGGTACAATGAGCAGTTCTTC.